The present T cell receptor beta chain was sequenced within a study of OX40 agonist ivuxolimab in advanced cancers. On this clone: Its antigen remains unidentified.

General study findings and limits: Compared with CD4+, CD8+ T cells on average had more expanded clones. Clones of CD4+ and CD8+ blood T cells grew by week 6 at doses of 0.1 to 3.0 mg/kg.

Blood sampling took place at baseline, cycle 4 day 1, and cycle 7 day 1. The V gene lost 7 bases and the J gene lost 4 bases, with 13 bases spanning the gap. The germline gives CDR1 MNHEY, CDR2 SVGAGI. The CDR3 extends over 13 amino acids. TCRdb's copy holds only in-frame clones and misses some; the assay was immunoSEQ multiplex PCR. This table has 30,000 to 45,000 clones, around 84% appearing once. The chain is built from TRBV6-5 and TRBJ2-5; perhaps TRBD1 as D (5 bases). The source is an adult with an advanced solid tumor such as melanoma, head and neck, liver or kidney cancer. The sequencing here drew on CD4+ or CD8+ T cells sorted from blood, taken in a trial of the OX40 agonist ivuxolimab. Here the CDR3 DNA reads TGTGCCAGCAACCACGGAAGGGGAGAGACCCAGTACTTC. As protein: CASNHGRGETQYF.